This paragraph reports one T cell receptor (beta chain). Sequencing used immunoSEQ multiplex PCR; TCRdb keeps in-frame clones, though not all of them. The sample has tens of thousands of clones, 93% seen once. These data originate in a study of T cell changes during pregnancy in multiple sclerosis. Germline loops: CDR1 SGHRS, CDR2 YFSETQ. CDR3 length: 15 amino acids. V lost 4 bases and J lost 1, with 13 bases in between. Specimen: peripheral blood, collected in the second trimester of pregnancy. The chain links TRBV5-1 to TRBJ2-3; a possible D gene is TRBD1 (5 bases). This sequence was found in a female donor with multiple sclerosis, enrolled in a pregnancy study. This CDR3 is CASSPRSQGTDTQYF. Here the CDR3 DNA reads TGCGCCAGCAGCCCCAGATCACAGGGCACAGATACGCAGTATTTT.